Reported below is one T cell receptor (beta chain). What it binds is unknown. These data are taken from a study of siplizumab effects on memory and regulatory T cells. Study-wide points: With siplizumab, mappable alloreactive CD4+ clones averaged around 71% Treg-derived, versus around 27% in controls. Of the proliferating CD4+ or CD8+ clones, roughly 75-95% lacked a naive or memory phenotype that could be assigned. Naive T cell populations appeared to exhibit greater diversity than memory cells and appeared to be major alloresponse contributors.

The CDR3 sequence is 13 residues long. Deletions cut 3 bases from V and 7 bases from J, with 12 bases between. Germline loops: CDR1 SGDLS, CDR2 YYNGEE. Assays were performed on roughly 94,000 TCR templates per sample. This table comes from immunoSEQ multiplex PCR, and its TCRdb copy is limited to in-frame clones, with some not included. The sample has over 100,000 clones, approximately 92% seen once. This sequence was found in a human donor in good health. This chain links TRBV9 with TRBJ2-3; no clear D. Sequencing was done on a sample of non-Treg CD4+ T cells sorted from blood. The CDR3 region is CASSGSQQNTQYF. CDR3 bases: TGTGCCAGCAGCGGTAGCCAACAGAATACGCAGTATTTT. Full variable domain (missing parts from reference TRBV9 and TRBJ2-3): DSGVTQTPKHLITATGQRVTLRCSPRSGDLSVYWYQQSLDQGLQFLIQYYNGEERAKGNILERFSAQQFPDLHSELNLSSLELGDSALYFCASSGSQQNTQYFGPGTRLTVL.